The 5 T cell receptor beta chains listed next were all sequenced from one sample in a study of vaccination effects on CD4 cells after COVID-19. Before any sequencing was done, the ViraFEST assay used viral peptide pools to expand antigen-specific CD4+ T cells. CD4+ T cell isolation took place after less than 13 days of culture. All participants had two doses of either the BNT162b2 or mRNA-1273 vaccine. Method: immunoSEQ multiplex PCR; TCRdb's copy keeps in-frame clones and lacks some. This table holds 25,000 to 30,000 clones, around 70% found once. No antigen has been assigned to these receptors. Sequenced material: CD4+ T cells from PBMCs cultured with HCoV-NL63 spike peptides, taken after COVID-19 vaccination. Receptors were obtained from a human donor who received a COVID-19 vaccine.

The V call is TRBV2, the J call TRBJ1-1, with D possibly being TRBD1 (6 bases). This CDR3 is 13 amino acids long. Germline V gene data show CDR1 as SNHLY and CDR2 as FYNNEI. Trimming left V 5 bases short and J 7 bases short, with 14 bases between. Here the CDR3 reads CASSKAGGREAFF. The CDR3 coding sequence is TGTGCCAGCAGTAAGGCGGGGGGGCGTGAAGCTTTCTTT.

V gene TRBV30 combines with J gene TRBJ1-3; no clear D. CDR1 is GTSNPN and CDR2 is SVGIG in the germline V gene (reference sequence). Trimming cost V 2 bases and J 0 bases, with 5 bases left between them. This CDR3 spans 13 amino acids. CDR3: CAWSRHSGNTIYF. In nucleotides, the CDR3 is TGTGCCTGGAGTCGACACTCTGGAAACACCATATATTTT.

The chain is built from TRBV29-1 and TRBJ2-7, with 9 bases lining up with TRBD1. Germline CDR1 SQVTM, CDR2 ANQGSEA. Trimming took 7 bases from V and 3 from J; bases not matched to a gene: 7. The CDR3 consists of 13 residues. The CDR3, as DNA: TGCAGCGGAAAGACAGGGGGAAGCTACGAGCAGTACTTC. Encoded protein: CSGKTGGSYEQYF.

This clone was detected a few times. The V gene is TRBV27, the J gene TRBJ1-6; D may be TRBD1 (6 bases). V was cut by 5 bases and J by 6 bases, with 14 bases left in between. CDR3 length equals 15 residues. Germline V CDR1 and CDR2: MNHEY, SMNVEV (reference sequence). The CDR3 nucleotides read TGTGCCAGCAGTAGAAACAGGGCTTCTAATTCACCCCTCCACTTT. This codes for CASSRNRASNSPLHF.

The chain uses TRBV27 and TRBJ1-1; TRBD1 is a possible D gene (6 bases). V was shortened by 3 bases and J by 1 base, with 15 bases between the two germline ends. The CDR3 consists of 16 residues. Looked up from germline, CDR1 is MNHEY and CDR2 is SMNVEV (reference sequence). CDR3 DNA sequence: TGTGCCAGCAGTTTCCTCGTAGGGGGTGAGAACACTGAAGCTTTCTTT. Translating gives CASSFLVGGENTEAFF.